This TCR beta chain is drawn from a study of T cell responses to AZD1222 COVID-19 vaccine. Only in-frame clones appear in the TCRdb table, and some are missing; sequencing was by immunoSEQ multiplex PCR. This sample yields some 100,000 clones, of which more than 70% are seen a single time; about 3.3% belongs to the top ten. Findings and limits, study-wide: The study reported that nearly half of spike-specific TCRs target unmutated variant regions. At baseline, seropositivity was found in only a handful of AZD1222 recipients. There were vaccine-associated CD4 TCRs across spike, dominant at 160-218 and 743-854. There were repertoire samples only from the period after the peak T cell response.

On this clone: Its cognate antigen is unknown.

Trimming at V came to 7 bases and at J to 6 bases, leaving 12 bases not matched to a gene. Per germline, CDR1 SGHAT and CDR2 FQNNGV. CDR3 size: 16 residues. The source is an adult who received the AZD1222 COVID-19 vaccine. The J gene is TRBJ1-6, the V gene TRBV11-2; 7 nucleotides align to TRBD1. The sample in question was peripheral blood, obtained 28 days after the second AZD1222 dose. The CDR3 DNA sequence: TGTGCCAGCACACCCTTCGGACAGGCAATTAATTCACCCCTCCACTTT. This encodes CASTPFGQAINSPLHF.